A selection of T cell receptor beta chains follows, all from one sample in a study of early stage breast cancer tumors. This table comes from immunoSEQ multiplex PCR, and its TCRdb copy is limited to in-frame clones, with some not included. There are around 28,000 clones in the sample; approximately 76% occur only once, and approximately 33% lies in the top ten. Sequences were obtained from blood. The receptors shown here come from a person between 45 and 65 years old with breast cancer. Both conserved end residues are trimmed from each CDR3. Some rows mark clone size as missing; the rest say once, few, many or name a class of expanded clone.

j_gene,v_gene,abundance,CDR3aa
TRBJ2-1,TRBV27,NA,ASSSGTSGRNNEQF
TRBJ2-2,TRBV5-6,NA,ASARLGELF
TRBJ2-2,TRBV4-1,NA,ASSQVGAGELF
TRBJ2-5,TRBV18,NA,ASSPYQETQY
TRBJ2-1,TRBV27,NA,ASSATSRGEQF
TRBJ1-5,TRBV25-1,NA,ASGEQGAGNQPQH
TRBJ1-1,TRBV5-1,NA,ASSFASFTGVRPNTEAF
TRBJ1-1,TRBV5-6,NA,ASSAGHMNTEAF
TRBJ2-5,TRBV30,few,AWSRGLAEQETQY
TRBJ2-5,TRBV27,NA,ASSSSGGARRETQY
TRBJ2-1,TRBV7-9,NA,ASSLAGTSGDEQF
TRBJ2-5,TRBV4-2,once,ASSQDPGQGGETQY
TRBJ1-2,TRBV5-6,once,ASSFKYRIVRGGYT
TRBJ1-4,TRBV7-2,NA,ASSLSIYEKLF
TRBJ2-1,TRBV5-1,few,ASSLGGAYNEQF
TRBJ2-3,TRBV4-2,NA,ASSQGVGSGKDTQY
TRBJ2-7,TRBV10-3,once,AIGGSYETYEQY
TRBJ1-5,TRBV7-8,NA,ASSLAVNSNQPQH
TRBJ2-7,TRBV18,NA,ASGGLSYEQY
TRBJ1-1,TRBV5-1,NA,ASSSTGENTEAF
TRBJ2-2,TRBV7-9,medium-sized,ASSFPTGELF
TRBJ2-2,TRBV7-3,few,ASSPRAITGPGELF
TRBJ1-5,TRBV19,NA,ASSIQGDFQPQH
TRBJ1-1,TRBV7-9,NA,ASSSQGGNTEAF
TRBJ2-1,TRBV5-4,NA,ASSLASGSENEQF
TRBJ2-7,TRBV18,NA,ASASGEQY
TRBJ1-1,TRBV2,NA,ASNRPGSPEAF
TRBJ2-7,TRBV13,NA,ASSLDKGGEQY
TRBJ2-7,TRBV19,few,ASRSQGYEQY
TRBJ1-2,TRBV19,NA,ASSIEGTPSEGYT
TRBJ2-1,TRBV6-5,NA,ASGNPEQF
TRBJ1-1,TRBV6-6,NA,ASSFERDGGTEAF
TRBJ2-7,TRBV13,NA,ASRYGTDSY
TRBJ2-5,TRBV13,NA,ASSWDRQETQY
TRBJ2-1,TRBV7-8,NA,ASSSAPGLAGTMSSYNEQF
TRBJ2-5,TRBV4-2,NA,ASSSGEKETQY
TRBJ1-1,TRBV7-9,NA,ASSGQQGNTEAF
TRBJ2-2,TRBV10-3,few,AISESDRAGELF
TRBJ2-1,TRBV7-9,NA,ASSEINEQF